This T cell receptor (beta chain) was identified during a study of cytomegalovirus exposure and HLA in healthy donors. PCR employed 60 Vbeta and 13 Jbeta primers. The table came from immunoSEQ multiplex PCR; TCRdb's copy has only in-frame clones and leaves some out. The data show about 140,000 clones, with about four fifths seen just once and just over 4.5% held by the top ten. This clone has just a few counts. Antigen specificity is unknown. Study results and limitations: A reported reduction in N-insertions relative to the approximately 690-donor mean was seen in an Asian-associated ancestry cluster in a later analysis. HLA alleles showed associations with 15,000 to 20,000 TCR beta sequences in a later analysis, at a 0.05 false discovery rate. With DRB1 most and HLA-C fewest, TCR association rates differed between HLA loci in a later analysis.

V lost 5 bases to trimming and J lost 7 bases; unmatched junction nucleotides: 10. From germline, CDR1 is MNHNS and CDR2 SASEGT. This CDR3 is built from 14 residues. This chain uses TRBV6-1 with TRBJ1-2, with 7 nucleotides matching TRBD1. The source is a man in his forties in good health and CMV-seronegative. The source material was PBMCs. In DNA form, the CDR3 reads TGTGCCAGCAGTCCGGGACAGTTTAGTACTGGCTACACCTTC. Translation gives CASSPGQFSTGYTF.